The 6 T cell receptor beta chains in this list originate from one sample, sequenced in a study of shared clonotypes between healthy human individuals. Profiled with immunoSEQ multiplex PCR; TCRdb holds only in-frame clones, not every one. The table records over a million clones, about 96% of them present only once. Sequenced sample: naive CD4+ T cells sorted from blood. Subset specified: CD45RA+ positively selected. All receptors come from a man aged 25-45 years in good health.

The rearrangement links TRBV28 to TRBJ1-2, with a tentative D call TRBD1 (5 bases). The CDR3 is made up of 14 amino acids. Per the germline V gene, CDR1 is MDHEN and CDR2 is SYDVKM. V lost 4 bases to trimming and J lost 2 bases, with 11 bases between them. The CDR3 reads CASSYVRDNYGYTF. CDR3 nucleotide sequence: TGTGCCAGCAGTTACGTCAGGGACAACTATGGCTACACCTTC.

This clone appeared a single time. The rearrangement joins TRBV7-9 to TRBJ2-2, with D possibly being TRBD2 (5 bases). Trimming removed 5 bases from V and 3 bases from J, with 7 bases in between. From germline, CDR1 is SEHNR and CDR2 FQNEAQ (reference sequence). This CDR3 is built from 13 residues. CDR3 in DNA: TGTGCCAGCAGCCTCGGGGACACCGGGGAGCTGTTTTTT. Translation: CASSLGDTGELFF.

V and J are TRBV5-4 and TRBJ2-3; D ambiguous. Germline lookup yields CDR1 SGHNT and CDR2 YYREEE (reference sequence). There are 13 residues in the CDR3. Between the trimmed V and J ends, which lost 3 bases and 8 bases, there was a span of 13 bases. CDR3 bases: TGTGCCAGCAGCTCCCCCAGCCCCGGTACGCAGTATTTT. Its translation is CASSSPSPGTQYF.

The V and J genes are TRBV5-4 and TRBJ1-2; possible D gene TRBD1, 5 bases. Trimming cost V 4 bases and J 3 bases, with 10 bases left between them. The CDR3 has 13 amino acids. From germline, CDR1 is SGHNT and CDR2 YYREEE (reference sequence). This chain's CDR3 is CASSIQVDYGYTF. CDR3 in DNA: TGTGCCAGCAGCATACAGGTCGACTATGGCTACACCTTC. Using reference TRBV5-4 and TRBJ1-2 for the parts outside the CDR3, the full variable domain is ETGVTQSPTHLIKTRGQQVTLRCSSQSGHNTVSWYQQALGQGPQFIFQYYREEENGRGNFPPRFSGLQFPNYSSELNVNALELDDSALYLCASSIQVDYGYTFGSGTRLTVV.

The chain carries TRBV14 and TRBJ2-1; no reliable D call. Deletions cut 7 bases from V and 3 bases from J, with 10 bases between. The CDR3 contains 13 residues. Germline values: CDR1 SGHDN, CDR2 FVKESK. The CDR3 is CASTRDRYNEQFF. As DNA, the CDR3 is TGTGCCAGCACCCGAGATCGCTACAATGAGCAGTTCTTC.

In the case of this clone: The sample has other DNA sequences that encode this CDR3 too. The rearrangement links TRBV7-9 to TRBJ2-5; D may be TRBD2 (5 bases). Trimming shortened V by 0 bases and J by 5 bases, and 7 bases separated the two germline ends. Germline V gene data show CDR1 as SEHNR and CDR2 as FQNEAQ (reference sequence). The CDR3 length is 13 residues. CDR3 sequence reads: CASSLASGETQYF. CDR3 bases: TGTGCCAGCAGCTTAGCCAGCGGTGAGACCCAGTACTTC.